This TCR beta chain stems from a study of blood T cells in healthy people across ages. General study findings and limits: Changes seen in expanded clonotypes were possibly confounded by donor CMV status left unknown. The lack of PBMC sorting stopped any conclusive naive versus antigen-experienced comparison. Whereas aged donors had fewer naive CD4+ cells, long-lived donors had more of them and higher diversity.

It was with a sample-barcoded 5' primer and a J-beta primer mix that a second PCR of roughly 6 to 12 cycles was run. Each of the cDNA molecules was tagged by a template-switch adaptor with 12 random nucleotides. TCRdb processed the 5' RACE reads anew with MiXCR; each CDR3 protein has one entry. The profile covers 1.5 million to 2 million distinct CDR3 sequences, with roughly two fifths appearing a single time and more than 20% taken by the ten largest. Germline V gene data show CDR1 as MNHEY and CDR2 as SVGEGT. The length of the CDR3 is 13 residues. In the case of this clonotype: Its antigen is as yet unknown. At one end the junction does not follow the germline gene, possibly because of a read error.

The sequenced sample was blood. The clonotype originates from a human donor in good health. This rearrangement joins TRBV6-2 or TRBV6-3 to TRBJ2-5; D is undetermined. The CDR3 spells CASSRMVSEIQYF. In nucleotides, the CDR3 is TGTGCCAGCAGTAGAATGGTTTCAGAGATCCAGTACTTC.